This entry concerns a single T cell receptor beta chain. The antigen remains unidentified. This sample was taken from a study of T cell responses to AZD1222 COVID-19 vaccine. Study-wide background: Second doses were pooled across both intervals (about 4 or about 12 weeks). Study-level findings and limits: Baseline antibody screening turned up just six or seven seropositive AZD1222 recipients. Clonal diversity was possibly underestimated, and the donors were mostly white British, with more females.

The CDR3 has 19 residues. CDR1 and CDR2 from the germline V gene are KGHSH and LQKENI. The ends lost 1 base at V and 5 bases at J; junction bases unmatched: 17. Using immunoSEQ multiplex PCR, the repertoire was profiled, and TCRdb retains in-frame clones only, with some absent. Among some 120,000 clones listed, just over 85% were seen once. This sequence joins TRBV18 and TRBJ1-1; 9 nucleotides agree with TRBD1. The sequences come from peripheral blood, collected on day 0 of AZD1222 vaccination. The TCR was taken from an adult in good health. In nucleotides, the CDR3 is TGTGCCAGCTCACCACAGTTCGGATCCCCGACAGGGGGGCGGACTGAAGCTTTCTTT. It translates to CASSPQFGSPTGGRTEAFF. Using reference TRBV18 and TRBJ1-1 for the parts outside the CDR3, the full variable domain is NAGVMQNPRHLVRRRGQEARLRCSPMKGHSHVYWYRQLPEEGLKFMVYLQKENIIDESGMPKERFSAEFPKEGPSILRIQQVVRGDSAAYFCASSPQFGSPTGGRTEAFFGQGTRLTVV.